This T cell receptor (beta chain) was profiled in a study of early T cells in non-severe SARS-CoV-2 infection. The CDR3 has 16 residues. V dropped 4 bases and J dropped 4 bases, with 19 bases sitting between them. CDR1 SGHTA and CDR2 FQGNSA come from the germline V gene. A few counts support this clonotype. TCRdb ran MiXCR on the 5' RACE reads and lists one entry per CDR3 protein. The data hold 40,000 or so distinct CDR3 sequences, with 6.1% observed a single time. V gene TRBV7-2 combines with J gene TRBJ1-1, with a possible D match to TRBD1 (5 bases). The TCR sequence derives from an adult who was a healthcare worker with PCR-confirmed SARS-CoV-2 infection or an uninfected control (not recorded which). Sample: whole blood. The DNA of the CDR3 is TGTGCCAGCAGCTCGGGGCGCACGGGGCTAGGCACTGAAGCTTTCTTT. It yields the protein CASSSGRTGLGTEAFF.